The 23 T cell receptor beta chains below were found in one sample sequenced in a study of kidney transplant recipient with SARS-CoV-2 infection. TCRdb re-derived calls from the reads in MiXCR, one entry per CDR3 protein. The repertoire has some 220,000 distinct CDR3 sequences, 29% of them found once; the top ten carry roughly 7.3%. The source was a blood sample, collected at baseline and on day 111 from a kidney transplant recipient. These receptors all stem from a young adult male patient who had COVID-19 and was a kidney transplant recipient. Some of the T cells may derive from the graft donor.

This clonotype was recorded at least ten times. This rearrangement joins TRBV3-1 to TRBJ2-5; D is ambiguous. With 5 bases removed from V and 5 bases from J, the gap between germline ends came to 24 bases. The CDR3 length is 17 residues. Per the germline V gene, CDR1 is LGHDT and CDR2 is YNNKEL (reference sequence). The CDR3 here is CASSGLGPISFSETQYF. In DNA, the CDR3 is TGTGCCAGCAGCGGCTTAGGTCCCATTTCTTTCTCTGAGACCCAGTACTTC.

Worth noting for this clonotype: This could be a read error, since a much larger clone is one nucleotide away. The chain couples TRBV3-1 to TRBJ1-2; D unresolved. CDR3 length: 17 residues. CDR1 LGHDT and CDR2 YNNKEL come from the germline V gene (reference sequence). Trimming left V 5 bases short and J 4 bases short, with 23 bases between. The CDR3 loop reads CASSSCDTLLKTYGYTF. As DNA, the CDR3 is TGTGCCAGCAGCAGCTGCGACACCCTTCTAAAGACCTATGGCTACACCTTC.

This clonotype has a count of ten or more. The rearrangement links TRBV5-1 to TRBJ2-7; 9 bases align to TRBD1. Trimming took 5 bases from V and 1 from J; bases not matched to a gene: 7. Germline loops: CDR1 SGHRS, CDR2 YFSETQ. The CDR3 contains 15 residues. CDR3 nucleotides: TGCGCCAGCAGTCCGGACAGGGGACTATCCTACGAGCAGTACTTC. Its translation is CASSPDRGLSYEQYF. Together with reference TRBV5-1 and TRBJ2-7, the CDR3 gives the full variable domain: KAGVTQTPRYLIKTRGQQVTLSCSPISGHRSVSWYQQTPGQGLQFLFEYFSETQRNKGNFPGRFSGRQFSNSRSEMNVSTLELGDSALYLCASSPDRGLSYEQYFGPGTRLTVT.

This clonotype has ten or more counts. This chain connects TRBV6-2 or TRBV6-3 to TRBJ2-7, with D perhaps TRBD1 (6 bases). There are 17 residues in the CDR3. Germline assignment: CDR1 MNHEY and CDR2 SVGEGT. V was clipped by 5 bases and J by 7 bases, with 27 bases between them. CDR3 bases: TGTGCCAGCAGTACCACGGGACATTCTGGGTCAGTGGGGGAGCAGTACTTC. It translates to CASSTTGHSGSVGEQYF.

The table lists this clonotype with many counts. The CDR3 coding sequence is TGTGCCAGCAGCAACATGGGCTCGGGAGTCTACGAGCAGTACTTC. Its protein product is CASSNMGSGVYEQYF. This chain connects TRBV11-1 to TRBJ2-7; D perhaps matches TRBD2 (6 bases). CDR1 and CDR2 (germline): SGHAT, FQDESV (reference sequence). Trimming pared 5 bases from V and 3 bases from J, leaving 17 bases between. The CDR3 loop spans 15 amino acids.

The chain's CDR3 is CASSAQLPISIRTEAFF. The CDR3 bases are TGTGCCAGCAGCGCACAACTTCCCATTTCAATTCGCACTGAAGCTTTCTTT. The rearrangement links TRBV3-1 to TRBJ1-1; D unclear. The CDR3 loop spans 17 amino acids. Trimming pared 5 bases from V and 4 bases from J, leaving 23 bases between. The germline V gene encodes CDR1 LGHDT and CDR2 YNNKEL (reference sequence).

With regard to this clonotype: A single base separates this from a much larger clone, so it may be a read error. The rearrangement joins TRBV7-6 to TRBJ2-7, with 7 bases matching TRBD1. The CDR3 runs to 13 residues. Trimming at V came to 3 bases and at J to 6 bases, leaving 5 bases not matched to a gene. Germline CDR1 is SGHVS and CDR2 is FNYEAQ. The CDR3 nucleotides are TGTGCCAGCAGCTTGGCGACAGGGAGCGAGCAGTACTTC. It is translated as CASSLATGSEQYF.

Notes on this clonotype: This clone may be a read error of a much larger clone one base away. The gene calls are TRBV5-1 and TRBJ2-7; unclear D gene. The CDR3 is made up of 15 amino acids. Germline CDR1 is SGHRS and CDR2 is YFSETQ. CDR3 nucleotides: TGCGCCAGCAGCTCGGAGTTTCGGAGAGCCTACGGGCAGTACTTC. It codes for CASSSEFRRAYGQYF.

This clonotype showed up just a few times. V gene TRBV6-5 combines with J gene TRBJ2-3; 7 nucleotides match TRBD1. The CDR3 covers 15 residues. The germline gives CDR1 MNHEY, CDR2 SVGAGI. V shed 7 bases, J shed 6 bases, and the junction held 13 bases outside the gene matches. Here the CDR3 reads CASKPATGDIDTQYF. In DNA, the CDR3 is TGTGCCAGCAAACCGGCAACAGGGGATATTGATACGCAGTATTTT.

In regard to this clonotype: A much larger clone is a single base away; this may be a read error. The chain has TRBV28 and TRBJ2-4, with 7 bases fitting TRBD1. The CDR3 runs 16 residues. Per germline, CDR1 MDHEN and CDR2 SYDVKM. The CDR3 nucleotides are TGTGCCAGCAGTCCGATGGACAGGCGGATTCCCGGCGAGCAGCACTTC. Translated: CASSPMDRRIPGEQHF. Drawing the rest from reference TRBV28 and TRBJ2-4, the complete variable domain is DVKVTQSSRYLVKRTGEKVFLECVQDMDHENMFWYRQDPGLGLRLIYFSYDVKMKEKGDIPEGYSVSREKKERFSLILESASTNQTSMYLCASSPMDRRIPGEQHFGAGTRLSVL.

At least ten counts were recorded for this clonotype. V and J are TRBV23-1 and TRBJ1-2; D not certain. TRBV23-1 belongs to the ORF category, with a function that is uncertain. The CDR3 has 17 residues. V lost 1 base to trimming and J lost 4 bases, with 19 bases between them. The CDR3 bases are TGCGCCAGCAGTCAATGCGCGCTACGCAGAAAGACCTATGGCTACACCTTC. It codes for CASSQCALRRKTYGYTF.

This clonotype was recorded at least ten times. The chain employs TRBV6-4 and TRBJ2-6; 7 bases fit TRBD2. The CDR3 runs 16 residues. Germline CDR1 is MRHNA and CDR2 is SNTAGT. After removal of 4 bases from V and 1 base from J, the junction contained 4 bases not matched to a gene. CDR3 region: CASSVSGDSGANVLTF. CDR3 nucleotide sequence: TGTGCCAGCAGTGTGAGCGGGGATTCTGGGGCCAACGTCCTGACTTTC.

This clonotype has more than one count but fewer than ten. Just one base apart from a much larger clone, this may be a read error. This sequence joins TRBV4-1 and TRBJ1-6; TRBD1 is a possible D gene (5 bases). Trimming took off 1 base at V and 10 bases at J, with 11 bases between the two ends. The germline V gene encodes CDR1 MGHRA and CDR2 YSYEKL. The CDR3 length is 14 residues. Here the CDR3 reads CASSQGRVGSPLHF. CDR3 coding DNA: TGCGCCAGCAGCCAAGGCAGGGTGGGATCACCCCTCCACTTT.

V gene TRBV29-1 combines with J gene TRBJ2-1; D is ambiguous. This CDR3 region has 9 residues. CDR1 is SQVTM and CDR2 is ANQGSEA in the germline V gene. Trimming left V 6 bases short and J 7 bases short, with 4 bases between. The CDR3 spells CSVKNEQFF. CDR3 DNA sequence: TGCAGCGTCAAGAATGAGCAGTTCTTC.

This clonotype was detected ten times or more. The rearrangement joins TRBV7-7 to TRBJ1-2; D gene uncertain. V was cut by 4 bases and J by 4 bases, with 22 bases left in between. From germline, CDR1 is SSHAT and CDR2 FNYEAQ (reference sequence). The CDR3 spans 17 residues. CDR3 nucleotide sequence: TGTGCCAGCAGCTGTTTGTCTAAGTGCCGAAAGACCTATGGCTACACCTTC. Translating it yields CASSCLSKCRKTYGYTF.

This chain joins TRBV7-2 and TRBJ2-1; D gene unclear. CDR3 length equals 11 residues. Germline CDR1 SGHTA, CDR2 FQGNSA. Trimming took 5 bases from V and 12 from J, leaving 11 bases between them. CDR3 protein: CASSRATVQFF. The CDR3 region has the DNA TGTGCCAGCAGCCGCGCCACGGTGCAGTTCTTC.

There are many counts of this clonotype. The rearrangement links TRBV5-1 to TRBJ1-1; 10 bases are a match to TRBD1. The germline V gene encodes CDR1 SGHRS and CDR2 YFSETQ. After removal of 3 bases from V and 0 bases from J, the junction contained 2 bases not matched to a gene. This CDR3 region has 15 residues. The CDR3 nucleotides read TGCGCCAGCAGCTGGGGACAGGGGATGAACACTGAAGCTTTCTTT. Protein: CASSWGQGMNTEAFF.

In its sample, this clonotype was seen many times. In DNA form, the CDR3 reads TGTGCCAGCAGTTTAGCCGGGTGGGCGGACGAGCAGTACTTC. This sequence encodes CASSLAGWADEQYF. The rearrangement uses TRBV12-3 or TRBV12-4 and TRBJ2-7, with unresolved D. The CDR3 covers 14 residues. The germline V and J ends were trimmed by 0 bases and 5 bases, with 11 bases remaining between them.

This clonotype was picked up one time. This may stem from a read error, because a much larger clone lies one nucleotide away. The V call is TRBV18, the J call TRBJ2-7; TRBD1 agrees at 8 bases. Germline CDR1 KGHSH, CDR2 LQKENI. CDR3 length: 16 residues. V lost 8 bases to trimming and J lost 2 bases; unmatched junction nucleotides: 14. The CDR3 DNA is TGTGCCAGCCCCCTTTATGGACAGGGCCGACCCTACGAGCAGTACTTC. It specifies CASPLYGQGRPYEQYF. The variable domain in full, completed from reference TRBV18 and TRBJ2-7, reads NAGVMQNPRHLVRRRGQEARLRCSPMKGHSHVYWYRQLPEEGLKFMVYLQKENIIDESGMPKERFSAEFPKEGPSILRIQQVVRGDSAAYFCASPLYGQGRPYEQYFGPGTRLTVT.

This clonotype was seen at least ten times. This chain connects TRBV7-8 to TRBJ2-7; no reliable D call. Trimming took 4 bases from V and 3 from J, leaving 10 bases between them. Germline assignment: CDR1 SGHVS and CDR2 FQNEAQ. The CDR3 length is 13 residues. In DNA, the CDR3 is TGTGCCAGCAGCTCTGTCCGGAACTACGAGCAGTACTTC. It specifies CASSSVRNYEQYF.

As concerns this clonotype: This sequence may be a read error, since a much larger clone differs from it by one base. The CDR3, as DNA: TGCGCCAGCAGCCAAGGAGTCCCTGGAGGCGCTAATGAAAAACTGTTTTTT. This sequence encodes CASSQGVPGGANEKLFF. The chain employs TRBV4-1 and TRBJ1-4; D is ambiguous. V was shortened by 1 base and J by 3 bases, with 15 bases between the two germline ends. From germline, CDR1 is MGHRA and CDR2 YSYEKL. CDR3 size: 17 residues.

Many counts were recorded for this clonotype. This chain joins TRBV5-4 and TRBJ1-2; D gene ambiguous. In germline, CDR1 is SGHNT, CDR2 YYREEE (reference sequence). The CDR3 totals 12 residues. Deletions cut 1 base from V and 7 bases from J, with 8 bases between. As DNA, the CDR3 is TGTGCCAGCAGCTTGTGGAGGTCTGGCTACACCTTC. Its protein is CASSLWRSGYTF.

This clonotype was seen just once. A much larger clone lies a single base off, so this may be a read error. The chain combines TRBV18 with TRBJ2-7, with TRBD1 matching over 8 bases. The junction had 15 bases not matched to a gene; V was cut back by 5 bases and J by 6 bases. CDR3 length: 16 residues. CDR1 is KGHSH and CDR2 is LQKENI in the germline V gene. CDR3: CASSSIYMDREAEQYF. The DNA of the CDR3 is TGTGCCAGCTCATCAATTTATATGGACAGGGAGGCCGAGCAGTACTTC.